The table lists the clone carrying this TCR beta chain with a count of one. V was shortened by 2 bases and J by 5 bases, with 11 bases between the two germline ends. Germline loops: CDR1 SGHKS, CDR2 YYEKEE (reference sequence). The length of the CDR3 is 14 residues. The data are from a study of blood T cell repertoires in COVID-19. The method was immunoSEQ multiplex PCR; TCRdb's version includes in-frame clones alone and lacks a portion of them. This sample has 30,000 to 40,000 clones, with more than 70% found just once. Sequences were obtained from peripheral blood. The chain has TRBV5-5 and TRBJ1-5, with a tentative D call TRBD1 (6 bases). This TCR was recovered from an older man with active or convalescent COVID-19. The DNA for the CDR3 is TGTGCCAGCAGCTTTGAGGCAGGGGATCAGCCCCAGCATTTT. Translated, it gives CASSFEAGDQPQHF.